The entry below describes one TCR beta chain. The antigen it recognizes is unknown. Base qualities are not recorded, but no much larger clone differs from it by a single base. The CDR3 covers 14 residues, taking in both the cysteine and the phenylalanine. Just the 42-base CDR3 DNA is kept, in frame starting at base 1. TCR beta repertoires were profiled from peripheral blood of over 10 young patients with multiple sclerosis to demonstrate the VDJtools post-analysis software. The patients with multiple sclerosis were children and adolescents between about 6 and 15 years of age. Libraries came from PCR. The sequencing machine was an Illumina HiSeq 2500. To reduce PCR and sequencing biases, unique molecular identifiers were built into the TCR beta cDNA libraries. Every 1 to 10 million input T cells yielded some 500,000 cDNA molecules, meaning each molecule approximated one T cell. The patient libraries were prepared and sequenced using the same protocol as the earlier healthy control dataset. Within a given batch, samples were prepared together, multiplexed and sequenced on the same HiSeq lane. The original pipeline was this. MIGEC was used to process the raw barcoded reads, and molecular identifier groups with only a single read were discarded before consensus assembly and CDR3 extraction. Clonotype tables were post-analysed with VDJtools, normalizing diversity by down-sampling all datasets to the smallest sample size. Repertoire overlap clustering matched CDR3 amino acid but not nucleotide sequences to correct batch-related cross-sample contamination. TCRdb took the public reads, trimmed them with fastp at Q25, ran MiXCR for clone calling and kept in-frame beta chains. Each entry is one CDR3 protein sequence, shown with its most common DNA and genes. For this entry, the V and J calls and clone size follow TCRdb and not the study's own pipeline. The sample has roughly 650,000 distinct CDR3 sequences on record, more than 50% of them singletons. Approximately 10% of the sample comes from the top ten.

The data originate from a study of post-analysis software for immune sequencing data (dated by TCRdb to between 2014 and 2017). For the wider study: The recorded disease courses included relapsing-remitting, secondary progressive and progressive-relapsing multiple sclerosis, and some patients had no subtype annotation. The multiple sclerosis patient repertoires were compared with roughly twelve previously published healthy control repertoires from donors aged 6 to 25 years. A subset of samples was prepared in parallel using single-end sample barcoding, then pooled and co-amplified after Illumina adapter ligation.

On the study overall, not on this receptor specifically: Normalized Chao1 diversity was significantly lower in multiple sclerosis patients than controls, suggesting substantial peripheral T-cell clonal expansion. The control group was slightly older than the multiple sclerosis patient group. Direct clustering with F measure showed strong co-clustering of samples prepared in the same batch, prompting a batch-effect correction. About 5 TRBV segments, including TRBV5-6, TRBV5-1 and TRBV20-1, were significantly more frequent in patients than controls.

The specimen sequenced was blood. This sequence originates from a girl aged 2 to 9 with multiple sclerosis. The sequence links TRBV21-1 to TRBJ2-1. TRBV21-1 is a pseudogene segment. The nucleotides read TGTGCCAGATTCCGAACCGGACCGCACAATGAGCAGTTCTTC. The encoded protein is CARFRTGPHNEQFF.